These T cell receptor beta chains were read from a single sample in a study of technical replicates of blood from several donors. Clones were read by immunoSEQ multiplex PCR, and TCRdb kept only the in-frame ones, dropping some. The repertoire includes approximately 88,000 clones, around 94% of them detected once, and more than 0.2% sits in the top ten. The sequenced sample consisted of T cells isolated from PBMCs. These receptors came from a human donor in good health. The CDR3 runs from the conserved cysteine through the conserved F or W. The D gene is left open where the match is weak. Expanded clones get a size class; other rows say once, few or many, or leave the size out.

j_call	d_call	v_call	clone_size	cdr3_aa	cdr3_nt
TRBJ1-3	NA	TRBV5-1	NA	CASSLNARAVGNTIYF	TGCGCCAGCAGCTTGAACGCCAGGGCAGTTGGAAACACCATATATTTT
TRBJ1-2	TRBD1	TRBV2	NA	CASSVLGTGGANYGYTF	TGTGCCAGCAGTGTATTAGGGACAGGGGGTGCTAACTATGGCTACACCTTC
TRBJ2-3	TRBD1	TRBV7-9	once	CASSEQGAPLTDTQYF	TGTGCCAGCAGTGAACAGGGGGCCCCGTTAACAGATACGCAGTATTTT
TRBJ1-5	TRBD1	TRBV19	NA	CASSSGQGASNQPQHF	TGTGCCAGTAGTAGTGGACAGGGGGCCAGCAATCAGCCCCAGCATTTT
TRBJ2-3	NA	TRBV4-2	NA	CASSQANPSTDTQYF	TGTGCCAGCAGCCAAGCTAATCCTAGCACAGATACGCAGTATTTT
TRBJ2-7	NA	TRBV11-2	NA	CASSRRGRDAYYEQYF	TGTGCCAGCAGCCGCCGTGGGCGGGACGCGTACTACGAGCAGTACTTC
TRBJ1-5	NA	TRBV19	NA	CASSSRRGNQPQHF	TGTGCCAGTAGTTCGAGACGGGGGAATCAGCCCCAGCATTTT
TRBJ1-5	NA	TRBV27	NA	CASSFGRVWPQHF	TGTGCCAGCAGTTTTGGCAGGGTTTGGCCCCAGCATTTT
TRBJ2-1	NA	TRBV14	NA	CASSPRRPGAHYNEQFF	TGTGCCAGCAGCCCCCGGAGGCCAGGAGCCCACTACAATGAGCAGTTCTTC
TRBJ2-1	TRBD2	TRBV29-1	once	CSVSSGSPRDEQFF	TGCAGCGTCTCTAGCGGGAGCCCTAGGGATGAGCAGTTCTTC
TRBJ1-1	NA	TRBV4-1	NA	CASSHEGGGGTEAFF	TGCGCCAGCAGCCACGAGGGAGGGGGGGGCACTGAAGCTTTCTTT
TRBJ2-1	NA	TRBV28	NA	CASTPQINVYNEQFF	TGTGCCAGCACCCCGCAGATCAACGTCTACAATGAGCAGTTCTTC
TRBJ1-2	TRBD1	TRBV18	once	CASSTWTGEDGYTF	TGTGCCAGCTCAACCTGGACAGGGGAGGATGGCTACACCTTC
TRBJ2-3	TRBD2	TRBV9	NA	CASSVAAGGRDTQYF	TGTGCCAGCAGCGTAGCGGCGGGGGGGCGAGATACGCAGTATTTT
TRBJ1-2	NA	TRBV30	NA	CAWSVLVDYGYTF	TGTGCCTGGAGTGTACTGGTCGACTATGGCTACACCTTC
TRBJ2-5	NA	TRBV29-1	NA	CSVLKLGTQYF	TGCAGCGTGCTGAAACTAGGGACCCAGTACTTC
TRBJ1-5	TRBD1	TRBV19	NA	CASSNPPGTGSNQPQHF	TGTGCCAGTAGTAACCCCCCCGGGACAGGGAGCAATCAGCCCCAGCATTTT
TRBJ1-2	TRBD1	TRBV4-1	NA	CASSQDQGGASPYGYTF	TGCGCCAGCAGCCAAGATCAGGGGGGTGCGAGCCCCTATGGCTACACCTTC
TRBJ1-3	NA	TRBV5-1	NA	CASSYESSGNTIYF	TGCGCCAGCAGCTACGAGAGCTCTGGAAACACCATATATTTT
TRBJ1-5	NA	TRBV15	NA	CATEGPGTNQPQHF	TGTGCCACCGAGGGACCCGGGACTAATCAGCCCCAGCATTTT
TRBJ2-2	TRBD2	TRBV7-6	NA	CASSLFAGGANTGELFF	TGTGCCAGCAGCTTATTTGCGGGGGGCGCGAACACCGGGGAGCTGTTTTTT
TRBJ1-2	NA	TRBV5-5	once	CASSLLAVTANYGYTF	TGTGCCAGCAGCTTGTTGGCGGTTACCGCGAACTATGGCTACACCTTC
TRBJ1-6	NA	TRBV10-1	NA	CASSEDSGYSPLHF	TGCGCCAGCAGTGAGGATTCGGGGTATTCACCCCTCCACTTT